The 3 T cell receptor beta chains in this list originate from one sample, sequenced in a study of monozygotic twins with inflammatory bowel disease. For each CDR3 protein, TCRdb gives one entry from its re-call of the 5' RACE reads, without DNA. The sample spans some 450,000 distinct CDR3 sequences; the ten largest clones claim approximately 2.4%. The sample consisted of blood. These receptors came from a human donor with ulcerative colitis or Crohn's disease, or a healthy co-twin of an affected twin (not recorded which).

The J gene is TRBJ2-1, the V gene TRBV7-9; TCRdb reports TRBD2, a call that lacks DNA to check it against. Germline V CDR1 and CDR2: SEHNR, FQNEAQ (reference sequence). The CDR3 extends over 17 amino acids. CDR3 protein: CASSLAGLDLSYNEQFF. Drawing the rest from reference TRBV7-9 and TRBJ2-1, the complete variable domain is DTGVSQNPRHKITKRGQNVTFRCDPISEHNRLYWYRQTLGQGPEFLTYFQNEAQLEKSRLLSDRFSAERPKGSFSTLEIQRTEQGDSAMYLCASSLAGLDLSYNEQFFGPGTRLTVL.

This chain joins TRBV12-3 or TRBV12-4 and TRBJ1-5; lacking DNA, the TRBD1 call made by TCRdb goes unchecked. The CDR3 loop spans 15 amino acids. CDR3 amino acids: CASSLEARVNQPQHF.

This chain uses TRBV10-3 with TRBJ1-4. Germline-derived CDR1 and CDR2 are ENHRY and SYGVKD. CDR3 length: 12 amino acids. The CDR3 here is CAISDYNEKLFF.